Listed below are T cell receptor beta chains from one sample, sequenced in a study of shared clonotypes between healthy human individuals. Repertoires were generated with immunoSEQ multiplex PCR, while TCRdb's copy carries only in-frame clones and drops some. The data hold 750,000 to 1,000,000 clones, with about 92% observed a single time. Sequencing input: naive CD8+ T cells sorted from blood. The receptors originated from a young man in good health. Both conserved end residues are part of each CDR3. A D gene is named only where the DNA matches it firmly. A clone size is listed for some rows: how often the clone was seen (once, few, many), or a class if it is expanded.

v_call,j_call,d_call,clone_size,cdr3_nt,cdr3_aa
TRBV5-1,TRBJ2-7,TRBD1,few,TGCGCCAGCAGCGATAGTATACGGGACAGAGCATACGAGCAGTACTTC,CASSDSIRDRAYEQYF
TRBV6-1,TRBJ1-2,NA,NA,TGTGCCAGCAGTGCCTCCTTTGGGGGCGGGTATGGCTACACCTTC,CASSASFGGGYGYTF
TRBV7-9,TRBJ2-2,TRBD2,NA,TGTGCCAGCAGCCCCCAACCTGGGACTAGCGGGAGTAGTACCGGGGAGCTGTTTTTT,CASSPQPGTSGSSTGELFF
TRBV27,TRBJ2-5,NA,NA,TGTGCCAGCAGTTCAGTAGGGCCCCAAGAGACCCAGTACTTC,CASSSVGPQETQYF
TRBV30,TRBJ2-7,NA,NA,TGTGCCTGGAGCCTCGGGGGCTACTACGAGCAGTACTTC,CAWSLGGYYEQYF
TRBV7-9,TRBJ2-3,TRBD2,NA,TGTGCCAGCAGCCCTAGCGGGAGATACACAGATACGCAGTATTTT,CASSPSGRYTDTQYF
TRBV27,TRBJ1-5,TRBD1,NA,TGTGCCAGCAGTTCCAGGGGGCTCAGCAATCAGCCCCAGCATTTT,CASSSRGLSNQPQHF
TRBV2,TRBJ2-7,NA,NA,TGTGCCAGCCTCGGGGCGGGCTACGAGCAGTACTTC,CASLGAGYEQYF
TRBV7-9,TRBJ2-5,TRBD1,once,TGTGCCAGCAGCTCCGGACAGGGGTTAGCGACCCAGTACTTC,CASSSGQGLATQYF
TRBV9,TRBJ2-7,NA,NA,TGTGCCAGCAGCCCTCTAAGGGGCACGTCCTACGAGCAGTACTTC,CASSPLRGTSYEQYF
TRBV5-1,TRBJ2-1,TRBD2,NA,TGCGCCAGCAGATATGCCGGGACTAGCGGGATTGTAACCAACAATGAGCAGTTCTTC,CASRYAGTSGIVTNNEQFF
TRBV11-2,TRBJ2-7,TRBD1,NA,TGTGCCAGCAGCTTAAAGCCAGGGACAGGGGCCTACGAGCAGTACTTC,CASSLKPGTGAYEQYF
TRBV5-1,TRBJ2-7,TRBD1,once,TGCGCCAGCAGCCCCGAAAGGGACAGGGTCCACGAGCAGTACTTC,CASSPERDRVHEQYF
TRBV4-1,TRBJ1-5,NA,NA,TGCGCCAGCAGCCTGAGGGAGGGCAGCAATCAGCCCCAGCATTTT,CASSLREGSNQPQHF
TRBV4-2,TRBJ1-1,NA,once,TGTGCCAGCAGCCCGGATGGGACATACACTGAAGCTTTCTTT,CASSPDGTYTEAFF
TRBV7-9,TRBJ1-1,NA,NA,TGTGCCAGCAGCCGCCCGCTGGACAGAAGCACTGAAGCTTTCTTT,CASSRPLDRSTEAFF
TRBV28,TRBJ2-7,NA,few,TGTGCCAGCAGCCTAGGGTTACAGAACTCCTACGAGCAGTACTTC,CASSLGLQNSYEQYF
TRBV7-9,TRBJ2-5,NA,NA,TGTGCCAGCAGCTTAGTTGTTCTTCCAGAGACCCAGTACTTC,CASSLVVLPETQYF
TRBV5-4,TRBJ1-1,NA,NA,TGTGCCAGCAGCGAAGGTTGGGGAGTTGGGAACACTGAAGCTTTCTTT,CASSEGWGVGNTEAFF
TRBV5-6,TRBJ2-2,TRBD1,NA,TGTGCCAGCAGTTCCGGGACAGGGCTCACCGGGGAGCTGTTTTTT,CASSSGTGLTGELFF
TRBV14,TRBJ1-4,NA,NA,TGTGCCAGCAGCCCCTGGGACAATTTTGAAAAACTGTTTTTT,CASSPWDNFEKLFF
TRBV27,TRBJ2-2,TRBD2,NA,TGTGCCAGCAGTATCTCCGGGACTAGTCTATCCGGGGAGCTGTTTTTT,CASSISGTSLSGELFF
TRBV9,TRBJ2-7,NA,NA,TGTGCCAGCAGCGTAGCAGGGGATCGCTACGAGCAGTACTTC,CASSVAGDRYEQYF
TRBV28,TRBJ1-5,NA,NA,TGTGCCAGCAGTTTATCGGGCCCGATGACCCATCAGCCCCAGCATTTT,CASSLSGPMTHQPQHF
TRBV29-1,TRBJ2-1,NA,NA,TGCAGCGTTGTAGGCGTCGGCGGCAGGGGAGGCTACAATGAGCAGTTCTTC,CSVVGVGGRGGYNEQFF
TRBV27,TRBJ2-2,NA,NA,TGTGCCAGCAGGGACGGGATGGGAAACACCGGGGAGCTGTTTTTT,CASRDGMGNTGELFF
TRBV2,TRBJ1-5,NA,NA,TGTGCCAGCAGTGAAGCGAACAGCGGGCGGGCCCAGCATTTT,CASSEANSGRAQHF
TRBV28,TRBJ2-1,TRBD2,NA,TGTGCCAGCAGTTTATTACCCGGACTAGCGGGAGGATCCAATGAGCAGTTCTTC,CASSLLPGLAGGSNEQFF
TRBV7-2,TRBJ2-1,NA,NA,TGTGCCAGCAGCCGCGGGGTAGGTGCAAGCTCCTACAATGAGCAGTTCTTC,CASSRGVGASSYNEQFF
TRBV5-5,TRBJ1-3,NA,NA,TGTGCCAGCAGCTTCCGGGGGGATGGAAACACCATATATTTT,CASSFRGDGNTIYF